What follows describes a single T cell receptor beta chain. These data originate in a study of T-cell reconstitution after alpha-beta-depleted transplantation in children. Trimming took 5 bases from V and 3 from J; bases not matched to a gene: 12. The CDR3 runs 17 residues. The V gene's germline CDR1 is KGHDR and CDR2 SFDVKD. Unique molecular identifiers were incorporated during preparation of the TCRbeta library. Each CDR3 protein gets one entry after TCRdb re-called the PCR reads with MiXCR. The data contain more than 200,000 distinct CDR3 sequences, roughly 23% of them singletons. The input for sequencing was PBMCs, taken before TCRalphabeta/CD19-depleted stem cell transplant. V usage is TRBV24-1 and J usage is TRBJ1-1, with TRBD1 matching over 9 bases. This sequence originates from a girl between 2 and 10 years old with Fanconi anemia, due to receive a stem cell transplant. Written as DNA, the CDR3 is TGTGCCACCAGTGGTAATGGACAGGGGAAAGGGTACACTGAAGCTTTCTTT. Translating gives CATSGNGQGKGYTEAFF.